Detailed here is one T cell receptor beta chain. Its antigen is undetermined. Primers included in the PCR were 60 Vbeta and 13 Jbeta primers. TCRdb's table, derived via immunoSEQ multiplex PCR, lists solely in-frame clones and lacks some. The sample consists of roughly 140,000 clones, around 66% of them appearing once. The sample comes from a study of cytomegalovirus exposure and HLA in healthy donors. About the research overall: The Caucasian-associated ancestry cluster held roughly 78% of 350 to 450 genotyped donors.

Study results and caveats: Later analysis identified around 15,000 TCR beta sequences associated with HLA alleles, using a false discovery rate threshold of 0.05.

This TCR derives from a woman in her 30s in good health and CMV-seropositive. What was sequenced was PBMCs.

CDR3 sequence (DNA): TGTGCCAGTAGTAAACTTGCGGGAACGGTCGGGCAGTACTTC. Protein product: CASSKLAGTVGQYF. The V gene is TRBV19, the J gene TRBJ2-7, with a tentative D call TRBD2 (6 bases). V was clipped by 4 bases and J by 9 bases, with 19 bases between them. CDR1 and CDR2 (germline): LNHDA, SQIVND (reference sequence). This CDR3 has 14 residues.